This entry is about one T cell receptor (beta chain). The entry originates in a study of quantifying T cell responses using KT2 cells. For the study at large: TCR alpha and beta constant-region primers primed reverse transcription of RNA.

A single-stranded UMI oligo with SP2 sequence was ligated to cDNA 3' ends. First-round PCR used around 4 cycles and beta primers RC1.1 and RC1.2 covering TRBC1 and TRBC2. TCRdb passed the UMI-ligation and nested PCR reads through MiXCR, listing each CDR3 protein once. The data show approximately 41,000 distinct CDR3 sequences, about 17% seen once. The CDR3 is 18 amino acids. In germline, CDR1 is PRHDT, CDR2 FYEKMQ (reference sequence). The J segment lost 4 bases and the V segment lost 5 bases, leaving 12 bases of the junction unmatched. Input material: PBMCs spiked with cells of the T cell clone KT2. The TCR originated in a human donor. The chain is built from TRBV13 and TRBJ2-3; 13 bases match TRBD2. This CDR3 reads CASSRSTSGGAFPDTQYF. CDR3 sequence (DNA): TGTGCCAGCAGCCGTTCCACTAGCGGGGGGGCCTTTCCAGATACGCAGTATTTT.